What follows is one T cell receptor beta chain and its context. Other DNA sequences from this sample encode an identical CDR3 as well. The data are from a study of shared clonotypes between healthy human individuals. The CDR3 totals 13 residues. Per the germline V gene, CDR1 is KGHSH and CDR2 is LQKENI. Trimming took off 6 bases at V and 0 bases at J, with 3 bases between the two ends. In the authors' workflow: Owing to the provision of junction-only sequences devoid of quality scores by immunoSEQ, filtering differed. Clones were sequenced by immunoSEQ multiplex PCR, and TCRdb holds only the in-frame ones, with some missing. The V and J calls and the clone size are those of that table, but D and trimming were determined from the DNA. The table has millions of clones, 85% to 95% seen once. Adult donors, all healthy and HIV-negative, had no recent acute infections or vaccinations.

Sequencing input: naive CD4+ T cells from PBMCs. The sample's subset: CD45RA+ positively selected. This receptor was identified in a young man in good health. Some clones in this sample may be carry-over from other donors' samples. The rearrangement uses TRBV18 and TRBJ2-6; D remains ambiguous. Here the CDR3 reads CASSPSGANVLTF. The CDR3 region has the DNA TGTGCCAGCTCCCCCTCTGGGGCCAACGTCCTGACTTTC.